The rows below give T cell receptor beta chains drawn from one sample of a study of blood T cells in healthy people across ages. TCRdb redid the calling of the 5' RACE reads with MiXCR, one entry per CDR3 protein. The data contain about 1,800,000 distinct CDR3 sequences, 28% of them singletons. Input material: blood. The receptors derive from a young woman in good health. The CDR3 runs from the conserved cysteine through the conserved F or W. A D gene is named only where the DNA matches it firmly. Not all rows give a size; the values are once, few, many and, for expanded clones, a class.

clone size	V gene	D gene	J gene	CDR3 DNA	CDR3 protein
few	TRBV7-2	NA	TRBJ2-5	TGTGCCAGCCGGCCGGGGGTCTCTTTAGAGCAGTACTTC	CASRPGVSLEQYF
NA	TRBV7-6	NA	TRBJ1-1	TGTGCCAGCAACCTATCAACGGGGACTGAAGCTTTCTTT	CASNLSTGTEAFF
many	TRBV11-2	NA	TRBJ1-2	TGTGCCAGCAGCCGGCACCCCAGGGATACCTATGGCTACACCTTC	CASSRHPRDTYGYTF
few	TRBV5-1	NA	TRBJ1-2	TGCGCCGGCAGCTGGGACAAAGACTATGGCTACACCTTC	CAGSWDKDYGYTF
NA	TRBV4-3	TRBD2	TRBJ2-7	TGCGCCAGCAGCCAAGAAGCGGGAGGGCCGCGTGAGCAGTACTTC	CASSQEAGGPREQYF
NA	TRBV5-5	TRBD2	TRBJ2-7	TGTGCCAGCAGCTTAGGGACTAATTACAATGAGCAGTACTTC	CASSLGTNYNEQYF
NA	TRBV6-2/TRBV6-3	NA	TRBJ2-1	TGTGCCAGCAGCCATCGGGGCCCCCCGGAGGATGAGCAGTTCTTC	CASSHRGPPEDEQFF
NA	TRBV30	NA	TRBJ2-1	TGTGCCTGGAGGCGGTCCTACAATGAGCAGTTCTTC	CAWRRSYNEQFF
NA	TRBV3-1	TRBD1	TRBJ1-6	TGTGCCAGCAGCCAACTGGACAGGGAGAGTTCACCCCTCCACTTT	CASSQLDRESSPLHF
few	TRBV20-1	TRBD2	TRBJ2-3	TGCAGTGCTAGAGATGACTTGGAAGGAGCGGGAGTCCCAGATACGCAGTATTTT	CSARDDLEGAGVPDTQYF
few	TRBV28	NA	TRBJ1-2	TGTGCCAGCACCCTATCGGGCTATGGCTACACCTTC	CASTLSGYGYTF